A selection of T cell receptor beta chains follows, all from one sample in a study of cytomegalovirus exposure and HLA in healthy donors. Produced via immunoSEQ multiplex PCR; TCRdb's table is partial and in-frame only. The table has 150,000 or so clones, roughly three quarters seen once. Sequencing was done on a sample of PBMCs. The origin of the receptors is a woman between 35 and 50 years old in good health and CMV-seronegative. Each CDR3 is given with its conserved first and last residue. D genes are given only for firm matches. Clone size is not always given. Where it is, it says once, few, many or a class for expanded clones.

16	TRBV7-8	-	few	TRBJ2-1	CASSLRKGLSYNEQFF	TGTGCCAGCAGCCTACGGAAGGGACTGTCCTACAATGAGCAGTTCTTC
13	TRBV29-1	TRBD1	-	TRBJ1-4	CSARDRAVEKLFF	TGCAGCGCCAGGGACAGGGCGGTGGAAAAACTGTTTTTT
14	TRBV19	TRBD1	-	TRBJ1-6	CASRDGTENSPLHF	TGTGCCAGTAGGGATGGGACAGAGAATTCACCCCTCCACTTT
13	TRBV11-3	-	few	TRBJ2-7	CASSPQGNDEQYF	TGTGCCAGCAGCCCCCAGGGGAATGACGAGCAGTACTTC
17	TRBV28	TRBD1	-	TRBJ1-5	CAGGTGGAMGARQPQHF	TGTGCCGGCGGGACAGGGGGCGCGATGGGGGCCCGTCAGCCCCAGCATTTT
14	TRBV6-1	TRBD1	-	TRBJ1-1	CASRSSGGITEAFF	TGTGCCAGCAGATCTTCAGGGGGGATCACTGAAGCTTTCTTT
16	TRBV7-2	TRBD2	-	TRBJ2-3	CASSLEAGAPGDTQYF	TGTGCCAGCAGCTTAGAAGCGGGGGCCCCTGGTGATACGCAGTATTTT
12	TRBV9	-	few	TRBJ2-5	CASSAHGETQYF	TGTGCCAGCAGCGCCCACGGAGAGACCCAGTACTTC
14	TRBV18	-	-	TRBJ1-5	CASSHGGGNQPQHF	TGTGCCAGCTCACACGGAGGGGGCAATCAGCCCCAGCATTTT
14	TRBV6-1	-	-	TRBJ2-5	CASSATDTRETQYF	TGTGCCAGCAGTGCGACAGATACGAGGGAGACCCAGTACTTC
13	TRBV27	-	once	TRBJ2-2	CASSLWRAGELFF	TGTGCCAGCAGTTTATGGAGGGCCGGGGAGCTGTTTTTT
14	TRBV2	TRBD1	-	TRBJ1-2	CASSALQGAGGYTF	TGTGCCAGCAGCGCCCTCCAGGGGGCGGGAGGCTACACCTTC
14	TRBV6-5	TRBD2	-	TRBJ2-3	CASGKREAGYTQYF	TGTGCCAGCGGAAAGCGGGAGGCAGGGTATACGCAGTATTTT
13	TRBV28	TRBD2	-	TRBJ2-7	CASRGTSGYEQYF	TGTGCCAGCAGGGGGACTAGCGGCTACGAGCAGTACTTC
16	TRBV7-3	TRBD2	-	TRBJ2-2	CASSLGLAGGLGELFF	TGTGCCAGTAGCTTGGGACTAGCGGGAGGTCTCGGGGAGCTGTTTTTT
15	TRBV9	TRBD1	-	TRBJ1-3	CASSKGQTSGNTIYF	TGTGCCAGCAGCAAGGGACAGACCTCTGGAAACACCATATATTTT
14	TRBV28	-	-	TRBJ1-1	CASSLSRGDTEAFF	TGTGCCAGCAGTTTAAGTCGGGGAGACACTGAAGCTTTCTTT
13	TRBV7-3	-	-	TRBJ1-6	CASSFREGSPLHF	TGTGCCAGCAGCTTCCGGGAAGGTTCACCCCTCCACTTT
15	TRBV7-3	TRBD1	-	TRBJ2-1	CASSPGTGSHNEQFF	TGTGCCAGCAGCCCCGGGACAGGGAGTCACAATGAGCAGTTCTTC
15	TRBV7-9	-	few	TRBJ1-1	CSSSVRQVGNTEAFF	TGTTCCAGCAGCGTTCGACAGGTCGGGAACACTGAAGCTTTCTTT
13	TRBV7-9	-	few	TRBJ2-2	CSSSLAVTGELFF	TGTTCCAGCAGCTTAGCCGTTACCGGGGAGCTGTTTTTT
17	TRBV5-5	-	few	TRBJ1-1	CASSFAPGPDMNTEAFF	TGTGCCAGCAGCTTCGCACCCGGTCCAGACATGAACACTGAAGCTTTCTTT
16	TRBV5-6	TRBD2	few	TRBJ2-3	CASSLVVAGVADTQYF	TGTGCCAGCAGCTTGGTTGTAGCGGGAGTGGCAGATACGCAGTATTTT
17	TRBV4-2	TRBD1	-	TRBJ2-3	CASSHPNDRGGADTQYF	TGTGCCAGCAGCCACCCCAATGACAGGGGGGGGGCAGATACGCAGTATTTT
13	TRBV28	TRBD1	-	TRBJ2-5	CATLPGQVGRQYF	TGTGCCACCCTCCCGGGACAGGTTGGAAGGCAGTACTTC
16	TRBV7-3	TRBD2	-	TRBJ2-7	CASSWLAGGITYEQYF	TGTGCCAGCAGCTGGCTAGCGGGAGGGATTACCTACGAGCAGTACTTC
12	TRBV28	TRBD1	few	TRBJ1-1	CASSLDRAEAFF	TGTGCCAGCAGTTTGGACAGGGCTGAAGCTTTCTTT
15	TRBV4-1	TRBD1	-	TRBJ2-7	CASSLGQGRSYEQYF	TGCGCCAGCAGCCTCGGACAGGGGAGATCCTACGAGCAGTACTTC
11	TRBV28	-	-	TRBJ2-5	CASLDFETQYF	TGTGCCAGCTTAGATTTTGAGACCCAGTACTTC
13	TRBV5-1	-	-	TRBJ2-1	CASSLGVPNEQFF	TGCGCCAGCAGCCTCGGGGTCCCCAATGAGCAGTTCTTC
14	TRBV19	TRBD1	-	TRBJ1-3	CASRTTGDGNTIYF	TGTGCCAGTAGGACGACAGGGGATGGAAACACCATATATTTT
16	TRBV7-9	TRBD1	few	TRBJ2-2	CASSLGGQGATGELFF	TGTGCCAGCAGCTTAGGGGGACAGGGGGCGACCGGGGAGCTGTTTTTT
16	TRBV11-3	-	-	TRBJ2-3	CASSLDPTGEGDTQYF	TGTGCCAGCAGCTTAGACCCGACGGGAGAGGGAGATACGCAGTATTTT
16	TRBV4-2	TRBD1	few	TRBJ2-7	CASSQEGGTGFYEQYF	TGTGCCAGCAGCCAAGAAGGCGGGACAGGGTTCTACGAGCAGTACTTC
16	TRBV13	-	-	TRBJ2-1	CASSLGGGRSGNEQFF	TGTGCCAGCAGCTTAGGGGGGGGTAGAAGTGGCAATGAGCAGTTCTTC
14	TRBV28	TRBD1	-	TRBJ2-7	CASLKATGGYEQYF	TGTGCCAGCCTTAAGGCAACAGGGGGCTACGAGCAGTACTTC
15	TRBV5-4	-	-	TRBJ1-1	CASSASLGGATEAFF	TGTGCCAGCAGCGCCTCCCTTGGGGGGGCGACTGAAGCTTTCTTT
15	TRBV12-5	TRBD1	-	TRBJ2-3	CASARDRVLADTQYF	TGTGCTAGTGCCCGGGACAGGGTTTTAGCAGATACGCAGTATTTT
15	TRBV6-1	TRBD1	few	TRBJ2-2	CATSPGTGNTGELFF	TGTGCCACCTCCCCCGGGACAGGGAACACCGGGGAGCTGTTTTTT
14	TRBV7-9	-	-	TRBJ2-1	CASSLAGDDNEQFF	TGTGCCAGCAGCTTAGCGGGAGATGATAATGAGCAGTTCTTC
15	TRBV6-1	TRBD1	-	TRBJ2-7	CASSPPRDRWGEQYF	TGTGCCAGCAGTCCCCCGAGGGACAGGTGGGGCGAGCAGTACTTC
14	TRBV7-9	TRBD1	-	TRBJ2-7	CASSLATGSDEQYF	TGTGCCAGCAGCTTAGCGACAGGGAGCGACGAGCAGTACTTC
15	TRBV11-3	TRBD1	-	TRBJ2-1	CASRFAGGPYNEQFF	TGTGCCAGCAGATTTGCAGGGGGCCCCTACAATGAGCAGTTCTTC
16	TRBV2	TRBD2	-	TRBJ2-1	CASSEFKRGVYNEQFF	TGTGCCAGCAGTGAGTTTAAGCGGGGTGTCTACAATGAGCAGTTCTTC
18	TRBV4-3	-	-	TRBJ1-6	CASSQEGGGSSYNSPLHF	TGCGCCAGCAGCCAAGAAGGGGGAGGGAGCTCCTATAATTCACCCCTCCACTTT
15	TRBV19	-	-	TRBJ1-4	CASSIFWQGGEKLFF	TGTGCCAGTAGTATATTCTGGCAGGGTGGGGAAAAACTGTTTTTT
14	TRBV28	-	-	TRBJ2-7	CASTKQGYPYEQYF	TGTGCCAGCACCAAACAGGGATACCCCTACGAGCAGTACTTC
15	TRBV2	-	-	TRBJ1-1	CASSEWVGGFTEAFF	TGTGCCAGCAGTGAATGGGTGGGAGGGTTCACTGAAGCTTTCTTT
14	TRBV6-5	-	-	TRBJ1-2	CASSYSDSFYGYTF	TGTGCCAGCAGTTACTCGGACTCATTCTATGGCTACACCTTC
14	TRBV6-5	TRBD1	-	TRBJ1-4	CASSYGQGGEKLFF	TGTGCCAGCAGTTACGGACAGGGGGGGGAAAAACTGTTTTTT
16	TRBV5-1	-	-	TRBJ1-6	CASRPPGEPSYSPLHF	TGCGCCAGCAGACCCCCGGGGGAGCCCTCATACTCACCCCTCCACTTT
12	TRBV11-3	-	-	TRBJ2-1	CASSPEGNEQFF	TGTGCCAGCAGCCCGGAGGGCAATGAGCAGTTCTTC
14	TRBV4-2	-	-	TRBJ2-3	CASHGSGLLGTQYF	TGTGCCAGCCATGGAAGCGGCCTATTGGGTACGCAGTATTTT
14	TRBV19	TRBD2	-	TRBJ2-1	CASRVKTSGARQFF	TGTGCCAGTAGAGTTAAGACTAGCGGAGCGAGGCAGTTCTTC
13	TRBV15	TRBD2	-	TRBJ2-1	CATSRDSGGQQFF	TGTGCCACCAGCAGAGATTCGGGGGGACAGCAGTTCTTC